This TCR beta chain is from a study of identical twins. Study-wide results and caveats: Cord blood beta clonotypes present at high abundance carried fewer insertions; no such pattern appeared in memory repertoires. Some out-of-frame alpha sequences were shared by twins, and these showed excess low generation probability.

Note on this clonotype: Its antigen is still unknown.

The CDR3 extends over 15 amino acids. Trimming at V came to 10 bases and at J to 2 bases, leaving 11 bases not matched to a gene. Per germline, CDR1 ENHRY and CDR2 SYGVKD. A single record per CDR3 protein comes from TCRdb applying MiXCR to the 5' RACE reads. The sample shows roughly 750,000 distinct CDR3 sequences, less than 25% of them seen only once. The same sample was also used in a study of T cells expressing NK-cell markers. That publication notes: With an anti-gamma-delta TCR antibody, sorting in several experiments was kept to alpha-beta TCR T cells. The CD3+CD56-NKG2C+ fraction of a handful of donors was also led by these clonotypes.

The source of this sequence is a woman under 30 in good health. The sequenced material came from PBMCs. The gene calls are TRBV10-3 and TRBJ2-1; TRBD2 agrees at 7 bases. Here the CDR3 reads CATWVGLAAYNEQFF. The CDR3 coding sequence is TGTGCCACCTGGGTAGGTCTAGCGGCCTACAATGAGCAGTTCTTC.